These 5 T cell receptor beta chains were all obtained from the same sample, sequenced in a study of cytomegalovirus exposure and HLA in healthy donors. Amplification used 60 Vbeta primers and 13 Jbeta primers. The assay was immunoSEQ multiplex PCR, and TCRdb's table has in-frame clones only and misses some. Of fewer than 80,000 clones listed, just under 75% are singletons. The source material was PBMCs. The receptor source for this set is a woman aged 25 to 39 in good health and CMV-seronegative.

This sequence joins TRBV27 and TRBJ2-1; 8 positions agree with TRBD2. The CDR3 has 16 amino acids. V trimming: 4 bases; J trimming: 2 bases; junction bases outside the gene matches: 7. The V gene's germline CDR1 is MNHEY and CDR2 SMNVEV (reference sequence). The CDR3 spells CASSSLAAGAYNEQFF. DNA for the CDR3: TGTGCCAGCAGTTCTTTGGCAGCGGGAGCCTACAATGAGCAGTTCTTC.

CDR3 DNA sequence: TGTGCCAGCTCACCACGAACAGGGGTGATTTCGAACACCGGGGAGCTGTTTTTT. Residues: CASSPRTGVISNTGELFF. The chain is built from TRBV18 and TRBJ2-2; 7 bases are a match to TRBD1. Germline-derived CDR1 and CDR2 are KGHSH and LQKENI. This CDR3 contains 18 residues. Trimming cost V 1 base and J 0 bases; bases outside gene matches: 8. The full variable domain, its missing parts supplied by reference TRBV18 and TRBJ2-2, is NAGVMQNPRHLVRRRGQEARLRCSPMKGHSHVYWYRQLPEEGLKFMVYLQKENIIDESGMPKERFSAEFPKEGPSILRIQQVVRGDSAAYFCASSPRTGVISNTGELFFGEGSRLTVL.

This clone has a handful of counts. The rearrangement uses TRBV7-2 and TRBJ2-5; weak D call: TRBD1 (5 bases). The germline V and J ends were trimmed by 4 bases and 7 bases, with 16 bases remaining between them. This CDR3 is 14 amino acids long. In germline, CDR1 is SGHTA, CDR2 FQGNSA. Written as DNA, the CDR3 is TGTGCCAGCAGCTCAGATTTGGGGCTGGGGACCCAGTACTTC. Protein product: CASSSDLGLGTQYF.

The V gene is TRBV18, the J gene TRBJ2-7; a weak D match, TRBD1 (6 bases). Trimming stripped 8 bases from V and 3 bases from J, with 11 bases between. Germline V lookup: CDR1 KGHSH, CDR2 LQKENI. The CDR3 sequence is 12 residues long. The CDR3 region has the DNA TGTGCCAGCGGACAGAGATACTACGAGCAGTACTTC. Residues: CASGQRYYEQYF.

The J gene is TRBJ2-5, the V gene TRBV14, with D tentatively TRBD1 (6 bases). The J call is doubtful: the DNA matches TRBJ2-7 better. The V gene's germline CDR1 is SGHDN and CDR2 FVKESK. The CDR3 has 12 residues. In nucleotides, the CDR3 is TGTGCCAGCAGCTTTTACAGGGACGAGCAGTACTTC. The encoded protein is CASSFYRDEQYF.